This is a list of T cell receptor beta chains from one sample in a study of shared clonotypes between healthy human individuals. The assay was immunoSEQ multiplex PCR, and TCRdb's table has in-frame clones only and misses some. Of 2 million to 2.5 million clones in the sample, 92% are singletons; the top ten hold approximately 0.4%. Input material: naive CD4+ T cells from PBMCs. The receptors were gathered from a man younger than 35 in good health. Some clones in this sample may be carry-over from other donors' samples. The CDR3 runs from the conserved cysteine through the conserved F or W. The order of the fields is V gene, D gene, CDR3 length, J gene, clone size, CDR3 protein, CDR3 DNA. D genes are given only for firm matches. Expanded clones get a size class; other rows say once, few or many, or leave the size out.

TRBV6-4	TRBD2	18	TRBJ2-7	-	CASSDPPRGRAGKDEQYF	TGTGCCAGCAGTGACCCCCCGCGCGGGAGGGCCGGGAAGGACGAGCAGTACTTC
TRBV11-2	-	16	TRBJ1-4	-	CASSLVFSREDEKLFF	TGTGCCAGCAGCTTAGTGTTCAGCAGGGAAGATGAAAAACTGTTTTTT
TRBV5-1	-	14	TRBJ2-7	-	CASSPEGPYYEQYF	TGCGCCAGCAGCCCAGAGGGACCGTACTACGAGCAGTACTTC
TRBV7-2	-	14	TRBJ1-1	-	CASSLVRMNTEAFF	TGTGCCAGCAGCTTAGTTAGGATGAACACTGAAGCTTTCTTT
TRBV5-4	TRBD2	13	TRBJ2-3	-	CASSRTSGDTQYF	TGTGCCAGCAGCCGGACTAGCGGAGATACGCAGTATTTT
TRBV5-1	TRBD1	14	TRBJ2-7	-	CASKQGASSFEQYF	TGCGCCAGCAAACAGGGGGCGTCGTCTTTCGAGCAGTACTTC
TRBV28	-	16	TRBJ1-4	once	CASSLSLGGGREKLFF	TGTGCCAGCAGTTTATCCCTCGGGGGAGGACGGGAAAAACTGTTTTTT
TRBV6-4	TRBD1	18	TRBJ2-7	-	CASSDPRTGATLRFEQYF	TGTGCCAGCAGTGACCCCCGGACAGGGGCTACCCTCCGGTTCGAGCAGTACTTC
TRBV7-2	-	15	TRBJ1-1	-	CASILGGRVNTEAFF	TGTGCCAGCATTCTAGGTGGAAGGGTGAACACTGAAGCTTTCTTT
TRBV19	-	14	TRBJ1-2	-	CASRGREFNYGYTF	TGTGCCAGCCGCGGCAGGGAATTTAACTATGGCTACACCTTC
TRBV5-4	-	15	TRBJ1-4	-	CASSLKGTTNEKLFF	TGTGCCAGCAGCTTGAAAGGGACAACTAATGAAAAACTGTTTTTT
TRBV27	-	13	TRBJ1-1	few	CASSSRDFTEAFF	TGTGCCAGCAGTTCTAGGGACTTCACTGAAGCTTTCTTT
TRBV19	-	17	TRBJ2-6	-	CASSFRGPKSGANVLTF	TGTGCCAGTAGTTTTCGGGGACCCAAATCTGGGGCCAACGTCCTGACTTTC
TRBV4-2	-	16	TRBJ2-2	-	CASSPRRAGRGGELFF	TGTGCCAGCAGCCCCAGACGAGCAGGGCGAGGGGGGGAGCTGTTTTTT
TRBV7-9	-	15	TRBJ2-7	-	CASSLEGGSSYEQYF	TGTGCCAGCAGCTTAGAAGGGGGGAGCTCCTACGAGCAGTACTTC
TRBV5-1	-	14	TRBJ2-2	-	CASSSGSNTGELFF	TGCGCCAGCAGCTCGGGATCGAACACCGGGGAGCTGTTTTTT
TRBV30	TRBD2	15	TRBJ2-7	once	CAWSKGLAGSYEQYF	TGTGCCTGGAGTAAGGGACTAGCGGGCTCCTACGAGCAGTACTTC
TRBV30	TRBD1	15	TRBJ2-7	-	CAWSVPGTGVYEQYF	TGTGCCTGGAGTGTACCAGGGACAGGGGTCTACGAGCAGTACTTC
TRBV5-1	-	15	TRBJ1-5	-	CASSPGAISNQPQHF	TGCGCCAGCAGCCCGGGAGCGATTAGCAATCAGCCCCAGCATTTT
TRBV5-5	TRBD1	14	TRBJ2-3	-	CASSFDRGQGEQYF	TGTGCCAGCAGCTTTGACAGGGGGCAGGGAGAGCAGTATTTT
TRBV11-2	-	16	TRBJ1-3	-	CASSLARPGTGNTIYF	TGTGCCAGCAGCTTAGCTCGGCCGGGGACTGGAAACACCATATATTTT
TRBV6-1	TRBD2	17	TRBJ2-5	-	CASSERTGTSGRETQYF	TGTGCCAGCAGTGAAAGGACCGGGACTAGCGGGAGAGAGACCCAGTACTTC
TRBV14	TRBD1	18	TRBJ1-3	-	CASSPQEGTGDSGNTIYF	TGTGCCAGCAGCCCCCAAGAGGGGACAGGGGACTCTGGAAACACCATATATTTT
TRBV5-1	-	16	TRBJ2-2	-	CASSLGSPDTKGELFF	TGCGCCAGCAGCTTGGGAAGCCCCGATACAAAAGGGGAGCTGTTTTTT
TRBV7-8	-	12	TRBJ1-6	-	CASSPSESPLHF	TGTGCCAGCAGCCCCTCGGAGTCACCCCTCCACTTT
TRBV2	TRBD1	15	TRBJ2-7	once	CASSRNRDRDYEQYF	TGCGCCAGCAGTCGGAATCGGGACAGAGACTACGAGCAGTACTTC
TRBV25-1	TRBD2	14	TRBJ2-7	-	CASSEGTSGNEQYF	TGTGCCAGCAGTGAAGGGACTAGCGGAAATGAGCAGTACTTC
TRBV11-2	-	15	TRBJ2-1	-	CASKSSGGIYNEQFF	TGTGCCAGTAAGTCATCTGGGGGGATCTACAATGAGCAGTTCTTC
TRBV7-2	-	14	TRBJ1-3	-	CASSLVAVGNTIYF	TGTGCCAGCAGCTTAGTGGCAGTTGGAAACACCATATATTTT
TRBV29-1	-	14	TRBJ1-4	-	CSVGKGMASEKLFF	TGCAGCGTTGGAAAAGGGATGGCATCCGAAAAACTGTTTTTT
TRBV7-9	TRBD1	16	TRBJ1-2	-	CASSRGTGALNYGYTF	TGTGCCAGCAGCCGGGGAACAGGGGCTCTAAACTATGGCTACACCTTC
TRBV9	TRBD1	15	TRBJ1-3	-	CASSVGTGAGNTIYF	TGTGCCAGCAGCGTAGGGACAGGGGCTGGAAACACCATATATTTT
TRBV21-1	-	17	TRBJ1-1	-	CASSKGVRVRVQTEAFF	TGTGCCAGCAGCAAAGGGGTCCGAGTGAGGGTCCAGACTGAAGCTTTCTTT
TRBV28	-	16	TRBJ1-1	-	CASILAGGTMNTEAFF	-